One sample yielded the 18 T cell receptor beta chains listed below, sequenced in a study of blood T cell repertoires in COVID-19. Profiling relied on immunoSEQ multiplex PCR, and the TCRdb table lists in-frame clones only, not all of them. Among a few hundred thousand clones listed, 85% to 90% were seen once. Sequenced input: PBMCs or T cells enriched from blood (not recorded which). The origin of the receptors is a man aged 18 to 29 who had recovered from COVID-19.

The V and J genes are TRBV6-6 and TRBJ1-5; no definite D call. The CDR3 sequence is 14 residues long. Deletions cut 2 bases from V and 0 bases from J, with 5 bases between. Germline lookup yields CDR1 MNHNY and CDR2 SVGAGI (reference sequence). The CDR3 loop is CASSYVYSNQPQHF. The CDR3 DNA reads TGTGCCAGCAGTTACGTTTATAGCAATCAGCCCCAGCATTTT.

This rearrangement joins TRBV27 to TRBJ1-1; D perhaps matches TRBD1 (5 bases). The CDR3 is made up of 14 amino acids. Per the germline V gene, CDR1 is MNHEY and CDR2 is SMNVEV (reference sequence). Trimming cost V 6 bases and J 5 bases, with 16 bases left between them. The CDR3 loop is CASRVTGMVTEAFF. CDR3 bases: TGTGCCAGCAGAGTAACAGGAATGGTAACTGAAGCTTTCTTT.

A few counts support this clone. The V and J genes are TRBV6-5 and TRBJ1-1; D is ambiguous. CDR3 size: 10 residues. The germline CDR1 and CDR2 sequences are MNHEY and SVGAGI. Trimming pared 6 bases from V and 8 bases from J, leaving 7 bases between. CDR3 sequence: CASRRAEAFF. DNA of the CDR3: TGTGCCAGCAGACGCGCGGAAGCTTTCTTT.

The CDR3 DNA follows: TGCGCCAGCAGCCTCACCGGGACTAGCAGGACAGATACGCAGTATTTT. As protein: CASSLTGTSRTDTQYF. The chain combines TRBV4-3 with TRBJ2-3; 9 positions agree with TRBD2. The V segment lost 4 bases and the J segment 3 bases; nucleotides outside the gene matches: 8. This CDR3 region has 16 residues. Germline CDR1 LGHNA, CDR2 YSLEER.

This chain links TRBV5-1 with TRBJ1-3; no firm D call. V gave up 4 bases and J gave up 8 bases, with 25 bases separating them. Per the germline V gene, CDR1 is SGHRS and CDR2 is YFSETQ. The CDR3 sequence is 17 residues long. Here the CDR3 reads CASSIGERVGWGDTIYF. The CDR3 bases are TGCGCCAGCAGCATCGGAGAACGAGTCGGATGGGGAGACACCATATATTTT.

The V and J genes are TRBV9 and TRBJ2-3; TRBD2 matches at 10 bases. V was pared by 2 bases and J by 1 base, with 4 bases of the junction left unmatched. CDR1 SGDLS and CDR2 YYNGEE come from the germline V gene. The CDR3 extends over 16 amino acids. The DNA of the CDR3 is TGTGCCAGCAGCGTTAGCGGGGGGCGTCGCACAGATACGCAGTATTTT. Translation gives CASSVSGGRRTDTQYF.

This sequence joins TRBV28 and TRBJ1-6; possible D gene TRBD1, 5 bases. The CDR3 loop spans 13 amino acids. V dropped 2 bases and J dropped 6 bases, with 5 bases sitting between them. The germline V gene encodes CDR1 MDHEN and CDR2 SYDVKM. Written as DNA, the CDR3 is TGTGCCAGCAGTTTAGACAGTAATTCACCCCTCCACTTT. It translates to CASSLDSNSPLHF.

The CDR3 is CASSLSSGSSYNEQFF. CDR3 sequence (DNA): TGTGCCAGCAGCTTAAGTAGCGGGAGCTCCTACAATGAGCAGTTCTTC. This chain connects TRBV7-2 to TRBJ2-1; the match to TRBD2 covers 9 bases. The CDR3 sequence is 16 residues long. Looked up from germline, CDR1 is SGHTA and CDR2 is FQGNSA. The V segment lost 2 bases and the J segment 0 bases; nucleotides outside the gene matches: 2.

This CDR3 reads CASSLAGRGPLGNEQFF. The CDR3 DNA is TGTGCCAGCAGCTTGGCCGGGAGGGGTCCCCTGGGCAATGAGCAGTTCTTC. The gene calls are TRBV5-4 and TRBJ2-1; 8 bases match TRBD2. The V gene's germline CDR1 is SGHNT and CDR2 YYREEE (reference sequence). J lost 6 bases, V lost 0 bases, and 11 bases had no gene match. CDR3 length equals 17 residues.

The chain joins TRBV30 to TRBJ2-3, with TRBD1 matching over 8 bases. CDR1 is GTSNPN, CDR2 SVGIG, per germline (reference sequence). V gave up 2 bases and J gave up 6 bases; unmatched junction bases: 4. The CDR3 contains 13 residues. The CDR3 DNA sequence: TGTGCCTGGAGTCACAGGGGGGCGGATACGCAGTATTTT. It encodes CAWSHRGADTQYF.

The chain has TRBV27 and TRBJ2-1, with D unclear. The CDR3 length is 13 residues. V was shortened by 5 bases and J by 4 bases, with 9 bases between the two germline ends. Germline assignment: CDR1 MNHEY and CDR2 SMNVEV (reference sequence). In DNA, the CDR3 is TGTGCCAGCAGTCCCCCCCCGTACAATGAGCAGTTCTTC. It encodes CASSPPPYNEQFF.

The chain combines TRBV25-1 with TRBJ2-7; possibly TRBD2 for D (5 bases). The CDR3 is 11 amino acids. Germline assignment: CDR1 MGHDK and CDR2 SYGVNS. V dropped 9 bases and J dropped 9 bases, with 15 bases sitting between them. The chain's CDR3 is CASAHTLGQYF. The CDR3 DNA reads as TGTGCCAGTGCCCATACACTAGGGCAGTACTTC.

The genes are TRBV6-5 and TRBJ1-1, with TRBD1 identical over 7 bases. With V trimmed by 5 bases and J by 7 bases, 7 bases remained unmatched. The V gene's germline CDR1 is MNHEY and CDR2 SVGAGI. The CDR3 runs 13 residues. Here the CDR3 DNA reads TGTGCCAGCAGTCGACAGGGTCGCGGTGAAGCTTTCTTT. Translation gives CASSRQGRGEAFF.

V usage is TRBV25-1 and J usage is TRBJ1-2; weak D call: TRBD1 (6 bases). Germline CDR1 MGHDK, CDR2 SYGVNS. This CDR3 is 17 amino acids long. V was pared by 2 bases and J by 0 bases, with 16 bases between. This chain's CDR3 is CASSETSLPGANYGYTF. CDR3 nucleotides: TGTGCCAGCAGTGAAACATCGCTGCCAGGGGCTAACTATGGCTACACCTTC.

The chain employs TRBV7-9 and TRBJ2-1; D might be TRBD2 (6 bases). CDR1 and CDR2 (germline): SEHNR, FQNEAQ (reference sequence). Between the trimmed V and J ends, which lost 5 bases and 7 bases, there was a span of 18 bases. The CDR3 has 15 residues. CDR3 protein: CASSGYGTEGNEQFF. The CDR3 coding sequence is TGTGCCAGCAGCGGGTATGGTACGGAGGGGAATGAGCAGTTCTTC. Based on the CDR3 plus reference TRBV7-9 and TRBJ2-1, the full variable domain is DTGVSQNPRHKITKRGQNVTFRCDPISEHNRLYWYRQTLGQGPEFLTYFQNEAQLEKSRLLSDRFSAERPKGSFSTLEIQRTEQGDSAMYLCASSGYGTEGNEQFFGPGTRLTVL.

The rearrangement joins TRBV7-8 to TRBJ2-7, with D possibly TRBD1 on 7 matching bases. Germline loops: CDR1 SGHVS, CDR2 FQNEAQ. V was trimmed by 1 base and J by 4 bases, leaving 11 bases between them. The CDR3 extends over 14 amino acids. The DNA of the CDR3 is TGTGCCAGCAGCTTAGTACAGGGGAGGTACGAGCAGTACTTC. Translating it yields CASSLVQGRYEQYF.

The gene calls are TRBV14 and TRBJ2-1; weak D call: TRBD1 (6 bases). Germline V gives CDR1 SGHDN, CDR2 FVKESK. V lost 2 bases and J lost 4, with 15 bases in between. CDR3 length: 16 residues. Here the CDR3 reads CASSQRSGAVYNEQFF. CDR3 in DNA: TGTGCCAGCAGCCAACGCTCAGGGGCCGTATACAATGAGCAGTTCTTC. Drawing the rest from reference TRBV14 and TRBJ2-1, the complete variable domain is EAGVTQFPSHSVIEKGQTVTLRCDPISGHDNLYWYRRVMGKEIKFLLHFVKESKQDESGMPNNRFLAERTGGTYSTLKVQPAELEDSGVYFCASSQRSGAVYNEQFFGPGTRLTVL.

This clone was seen just once. This chain joins TRBV28 and TRBJ2-7; the match to TRBD2 covers 9 bases. J lost 6 bases, V lost 5 bases, and 11 bases had no gene match. The germline CDR1 and CDR2 sequences are MDHEN and SYDVKM. The length of the CDR3 is 15 residues. This CDR3 is CASSRASSGKGEQYF. CDR3 in DNA: TGTGCCAGCAGTCGAGCCTCTAGCGGGAAGGGCGAGCAGTACTTC.